Listed below are T cell receptor beta chains from one sample, sequenced in a study of blood T cell repertoires in COVID-19. Using immunoSEQ multiplex PCR, the repertoire was profiled, and TCRdb retains in-frame clones only, with some absent. The data contain just over 300,000 clones, about nine tenths of them singletons. The sequenced material came from PBMCs or T cells enriched from blood (not recorded which). Receptors were obtained from a man aged 25 to 40 who had recovered from COVID-19. CDR3s include the opening cysteine and the closing phenylalanine or tryptophan. D genes are given only for firm matches. Expanded clones are given a class, and other clones once, few, many or no size at all.

v_gene: TRBV4-1; d_gene: -; j_gene: TRBJ2-7; len: 17; abundance: -; CDR3aa: CASSQAGTAGLYYEQYF; CDR3nt: TGCGCCAGCAGCCAAGCCGGAACGGCAGGCCTCTACTACGAGCAGTACTTC
v_gene: TRBV7-2; d_gene: -; j_gene: TRBJ2-5; len: 15; abundance: -; CDR3aa: CASSREILSWETQYF; CDR3nt: TGTGCCAGCAGCCGGGAAATCCTATCGTGGGAGACCCAGTACTTC
v_gene: TRBV11-3; d_gene: -; j_gene: TRBJ2-2; len: 14; abundance: -; CDR3aa: CASRWTANTGELFF; CDR3nt: TGTGCCAGCAGGTGGACAGCCAACACCGGGGAGCTGTTTTTT
v_gene: TRBV19; d_gene: -; j_gene: TRBJ1-2; len: 14; abundance: -; CDR3aa: CASSIQSSGDGYTF; CDR3nt: TGTGCCAGTAGTATACAGTCCAGCGGGGATGGCTACACCTTC
v_gene: TRBV10-3; d_gene: -; j_gene: TRBJ1-3; len: 13; abundance: -; CDR3aa: CAISDSSGNTIYF; CDR3nt: TGTGCCATCAGTGACAGCTCTGGAAACACCATATATTTT
v_gene: TRBV24-1; d_gene: TRBD2; j_gene: TRBJ2-3; len: 18; abundance: -; CDR3aa: CATSDKAGGLTSTDTQYF; CDR3nt: TGTGCCACCAGTGATAAGGCGGGGGGACTAACTTCCACAGATACGCAGTATTTT
v_gene: TRBV5-1; d_gene: -; j_gene: TRBJ2-5; len: 14; abundance: once; CDR3aa: CASSSRGMGETQYF; CDR3nt: TGCGCCAGCAGCTCCAGGGGAATGGGAGAGACCCAGTACTTC
v_gene: TRBV27; d_gene: TRBD2; j_gene: TRBJ2-3; len: 17; abundance: -; CDR3aa: CASSSPTSGRTADTQYF; CDR3nt: TGTGCCAGCAGTTCCCCGACTAGCGGGAGGACCGCAGATACGCAGTATTTT
v_gene: TRBV19; d_gene: TRBD1; j_gene: TRBJ1-5; len: 15; abundance: -; CDR3aa: CASSRDRGDNQPQHF; CDR3nt: TGTGCCAGTAGCCGTGACAGGGGTGACAATCAGCCCCAGCATTTT
v_gene: TRBV25-1; d_gene: TRBD1; j_gene: TRBJ2-7; len: 14; abundance: -; CDR3aa: CASSMTGKSYEQYF; CDR3nt: TGTGCCAGCAGCATGACAGGGAAGAGCTACGAGCAGTACTTC
v_gene: TRBV5-6; d_gene: -; j_gene: TRBJ2-3; len: 12; abundance: once; CDR3aa: CASSFSTDTQYF; CDR3nt: TGTGCCAGCAGCTTTTCTACAGATACGCAGTATTTT
v_gene: TRBV6-9; d_gene: -; j_gene: TRBJ1-1; len: 13; abundance: -; CDR3aa: CASSRGGITEAFF; CDR3nt: TGTGCCAGCAGTAGGGGAGGGATCACTGAAGCTTTCTTT
v_gene: TRBV14; d_gene: TRBD2; j_gene: TRBJ2-5; len: 17; abundance: few; CDR3aa: CASSQDPVGGPGETQYF; CDR3nt: TGTGCCAGCAGCCAAGATCCAGTGGGAGGGCCGGGAGAGACCCAGTACTTC
v_gene: TRBV6-6; d_gene: -; j_gene: TRBJ2-7; len: 12; abundance: -; CDR3aa: CASHGSSYEQYF; CDR3nt: TGTGCCAGCCACGGTAGCTCCTACGAGCAGTACTTC
v_gene: TRBV9; d_gene: -; j_gene: TRBJ2-3; len: 14; abundance: -; CDR3aa: CASSALLVTDTQYF; CDR3nt: TGTGCCAGCAGCGCCCTCCTAGTAACAGATACGCAGTATTTT
v_gene: TRBV29-1; d_gene: -; j_gene: TRBJ1-1; len: 11; abundance: -; CDR3aa: CSVVRSTEAFF; CDR3nt: TGCAGCGTTGTCCGGAGTACTGAAGCTTTCTTT
v_gene: TRBV7-2; d_gene: -; j_gene: TRBJ1-1; len: 15; abundance: -; CDR3aa: CASRRTGTKNTEAFF; CDR3nt: TGTGCCAGCAGGCGCACCGGGACAAAGAACACTGAAGCTTTCTTT
v_gene: TRBV25-1; d_gene: -; j_gene: TRBJ1-2; len: 15; abundance: -; CDR3aa: CASSEYMPTVYGYTF; CDR3nt: TGTGCCAGCAGTGAATATATGCCGACAGTGTATGGCTACACCTTC
v_gene: TRBV21-1; d_gene: -; j_gene: TRBJ1-2; len: 13; abundance: -; CDR3aa: CASSIQGQDGYTF; CDR3nt: TGTGCCAGCAGCATACAGGGTCAGGATGGCTACACCTTC
v_gene: TRBV29-1; d_gene: -; j_gene: TRBJ1-2; len: 13; abundance: -; CDR3aa: CSVDTGTKYGYTF; CDR3nt: TGCAGCGTTGACACAGGAACCAAGTATGGCTACACCTTC
v_gene: TRBV6-5; d_gene: -; j_gene: TRBJ1-2; len: 13; abundance: -; CDR3aa: CASSPRGEGGYTF; CDR3nt: TGTGCCAGCAGCCCGAGGGGGGAGGGTGGCTACACCTTC
v_gene: TRBV7-8; d_gene: TRBD1; j_gene: TRBJ2-5; len: 15; abundance: -; CDR3aa: CASSLGDRGWKTQYF; CDR3nt: TGTGCCAGCAGCTTAGGAGACAGGGGTTGGAAGACCCAGTACTTC
v_gene: TRBV19; d_gene: -; j_gene: TRBJ1-1; len: 15; abundance: -; CDR3aa: CASSIYRVENTEAFF; CDR3nt: TGTGCCAGTAGTATATACAGGGTTGAGAACACTGAAGCTTTCTTT
v_gene: TRBV2; d_gene: TRBD2; j_gene: TRBJ2-3; len: 15; abundance: -; CDR3aa: CASPSGTSGGNTQYF; CDR3nt: TGTGCCAGCCCCTCCGGGACTAGCGGGGGCAATACGCAGTATTTT
v_gene: TRBV2; d_gene: -; j_gene: TRBJ1-1; len: 14; abundance: -; CDR3aa: CASNLDRNWTEAFF; CDR3nt: TGTGCCAGCAACCTAGACCGGAATTGGACTGAAGCTTTCTTT
v_gene: TRBV24-1; d_gene: -; j_gene: TRBJ2-1; len: 14; abundance: -; CDR3aa: CATSVQGPYNEQFF; CDR3nt: TGTGCCACCAGTGTCCAGGGGCCCTACAATGAGCAGTTCTTC
v_gene: TRBV12-3/TRBV12-4; d_gene: -; j_gene: TRBJ1-1; len: 13; abundance: many; CDR3aa: CASSPLRGTEAFF; CDR3nt: TGTGCCAGCAGCCCTCTCCGAGGCACTGAAGCTTTCTTT
v_gene: TRBV6-6; d_gene: -; j_gene: TRBJ1-3; len: 13; abundance: -; CDR3aa: CASTGLPGNTIYF; CDR3nt: TGTGCCAGCACCGGACTTCCTGGAAACACCATATATTTT
v_gene: TRBV3-1/TRBV3-2; d_gene: -; j_gene: TRBJ1-2; len: 13; abundance: -; CDR3aa: CASSPGGLYGYTF; CDR3nt: TGTGCCAGCAGCCCCGGGGGATTATATGGCTACACCTTC
v_gene: TRBV28; d_gene: -; j_gene: TRBJ2-3; len: 14; abundance: -; CDR3aa: CASSLEPRTDTQYF; CDR3nt: TGTGCCAGCAGTTTGGAGCCTCGCACAGATACGCAGTATTTT
v_gene: TRBV11-2; d_gene: -; j_gene: TRBJ1-1; len: 14; abundance: -; CDR3aa: CASSLDLRARKAFF; CDR3nt: TGTGCCAGCAGCTTAGATCTCAGAGCGAGGAAAGCTTTCTTT
v_gene: TRBV5-1; d_gene: TRBD1; j_gene: TRBJ1-1; len: 14; abundance: -; CDR3aa: CASSAGQGDTEAFF; CDR3nt: TGCGCCAGCAGCGCGGGACAGGGGGATACTGAAGCTTTCTTT
v_gene: TRBV4-2; d_gene: TRBD2; j_gene: TRBJ2-1; len: 16; abundance: -; CDR3aa: CASSQRLAGGLNEQFF; CDR3nt: TGTGCCAGCAGCCAAAGACTAGCGGGAGGTCTCAATGAGCAGTTCTTC
v_gene: TRBV15; d_gene: -; j_gene: TRBJ2-2; len: 16; abundance: -; CDR3aa: CATSRDARTNTGELFF; CDR3nt: TGTGCCACCAGCAGAGATGCCAGGACAAACACCGGGGAGCTGTTTTTT
v_gene: TRBV2; d_gene: TRBD2; j_gene: TRBJ2-5; len: 15; abundance: -; CDR3aa: CASLAASGGEETQYF; CDR3nt: TGTGCCAGCCTGGCCGCGAGCGGGGGGGAAGAGACCCAGTACTTC
v_gene: TRBV7-9; d_gene: -; j_gene: TRBJ2-4; len: 16; abundance: -; CDR3aa: CASSLSEGRGRDIQYF; CDR3nt: TGTGCCAGCAGCTTATCGGAGGGCCGCGGCAGGGACATTCAGTACTTC
v_gene: TRBV7-7; d_gene: TRBD2; j_gene: TRBJ2-1; len: 16; abundance: -; CDR3aa: CASSFGTSGGQGEQFF; CDR3nt: TGTGCTAGCAGCTTTGGTACGAGCGGGGGCCAAGGTGAGCAGTTCTTC
v_gene: TRBV27; d_gene: -; j_gene: TRBJ1-2; len: 14; abundance: -; CDR3aa: CASSLSAGNYGYTF; CDR3nt: TGTGCCAGCAGTTTATCGGCGGGAAACTATGGCTACACCTTC
v_gene: TRBV30; d_gene: TRBD1; j_gene: TRBJ1-1; len: 14; abundance: -; CDR3aa: CAWPNPGQHTEAFF; CDR3nt: TGTGCCTGGCCAAACCCGGGACAGCACACTGAAGCTTTCTTT
v_gene: TRBV7-2; d_gene: TRBD2; j_gene: TRBJ2-7; len: 16; abundance: -; CDR3aa: CASSFKGLAGSYEQYF; CDR3nt: TGTGCCAGCAGCTTTAAAGGGCTAGCGGGCTCCTACGAGCAGTACTTC
v_gene: TRBV3-1/TRBV3-2; d_gene: -; j_gene: TRBJ1-4; len: 14; abundance: -; CDR3aa: CASSLRTANEKLFF; CDR3nt: TGTGCCAGCAGCCTACGGACAGCAAATGAAAAACTGTTTTTT
v_gene: TRBV19; d_gene: -; j_gene: TRBJ1-1; len: 17; abundance: -; CDR3aa: CASSTISVRQPNTEAFF; CDR3nt: TGTGCCAGTAGTACTATTTCTGTGCGACAGCCTAACACTGAAGCTTTCTTT
v_gene: TRBV11-2; d_gene: -; j_gene: TRBJ2-3; len: 15; abundance: -; CDR3aa: CASSLFSGGADTQYF; CDR3nt: TGTGCCAGCAGCCTTTTTAGCGGAGGGGCAGATACGCAGTATTTT
v_gene: TRBV12-5; d_gene: TRBD1; j_gene: TRBJ2-2; len: 15; abundance: once; CDR3aa: CASGFQQGGTGELFF; CDR3nt: TGTGCTAGTGGTTTCCAACAGGGGGGCACCGGGGAGCTGTTTTTT
v_gene: TRBV7-6; d_gene: -; j_gene: TRBJ1-1; len: 14; abundance: once; CDR3aa: CASSLGSGNTEAFF; CDR3nt: TGTGCCAGCAGCTTAGGGAGCGGGAATACTGAAGCTTTCTTT
v_gene: TRBV5-8; d_gene: -; j_gene: TRBJ1-5; len: 15; abundance: -; CDR3aa: CASSSGRARGQPQHF; CDR3nt: TGTGCCAGCAGCTCCGGGAGGGCGAGAGGTCAGCCCCAGCATTTT
v_gene: TRBV18; d_gene: -; j_gene: TRBJ2-5; len: 13; abundance: -; CDR3aa: CASSPGRGETQYF; CDR3nt: TGTGCCAGCTCACCTGGCAGAGGAGAGACCCAGTACTTC
v_gene: TRBV5-4; d_gene: -; j_gene: TRBJ2-2; len: 15; abundance: -; CDR3aa: CASSLVGGNTGELFF; CDR3nt: TGTGCCAGCAGCTTGGTCGGAGGGAACACCGGGGAGCTGTTTTTT
v_gene: TRBV5-4; d_gene: -; j_gene: TRBJ2-5; len: 14; abundance: -; CDR3aa: CASSSLQGGETQYF; CDR3nt: TGTGCCAGCAGCTCATTACAGGGTGGGGAGACCCAGTACTTC
v_gene: TRBV3-1/TRBV3-2; d_gene: -; j_gene: TRBJ2-1; len: 15; abundance: -; CDR3aa: CASSQRGWGLGEQFF; CDR3nt: TGTGCCAGCAGCCAAAGGGGTTGGGGATTGGGTGAGCAGTTCTTC
v_gene: TRBV19; d_gene: TRBD1; j_gene: TRBJ1-1; len: 15; abundance: -; CDR3aa: CASSPPGGPNTEAFF; CDR3nt: TGTGCCAGTAGTCCCCCAGGGGGGCCGAACACTGAAGCTTTCTTT
v_gene: TRBV7-9; d_gene: -; j_gene: TRBJ2-7; len: 11; abundance: -; CDR3aa: CASSPSNEQYF; CDR3nt: TGTGCCAGCAGCCCCAGTAACGAGCAGTACTTC
v_gene: TRBV6-5; d_gene: TRBD1; j_gene: TRBJ1-2; len: 14; abundance: -; CDR3aa: CASSPMTGYDGYTF; CDR3nt: TGTGCCAGCAGTCCCATGACAGGGTACGATGGCTACACCTTC
v_gene: TRBV11-3; d_gene: -; j_gene: TRBJ2-6; len: 15; abundance: -; CDR3aa: CASSLGLFGANVLTF; CDR3nt: TGTGCCAGCAGCTTAGGACTCTTTGGGGCCAACGTCCTGACTTTC